These T cell receptor beta chains were read from a single sample in a study of blood T cells in healthy people across ages. TCRdb processed the 5' RACE reads anew with MiXCR; each CDR3 protein has one entry. The table shows fewer than 1.5 million distinct CDR3 sequences, with 42% occurring only once. The sequencing input was blood. The origin of the receptors is a woman between 18 and 29 years old in good health. The CDR3 runs from the conserved cysteine through the conserved F or W. A D gene is named only where the DNA matches it firmly. Part of the rows lack a size; the others show once, few, many or a class for expanded clones.

D,size,J,V,DNA,CDR3
TRBD2,few,TRBJ2-3,TRBV3-1,TGTGCCAGCAGCTCTCGCAAGGGCGGGGGGGCCCCCGGTGTCTCAGATACGCAGTATTTT,CASSSRKGGGAPGVSDTQYF
.,few,TRBJ1-4,TRBV4-1,TGCGCCAGCAGACGATCAGGCGGGGCCCCTACGGAAAAACTGTTTTTT,CASRRSGGAPTEKLFF
.,few,TRBJ1-2,TRBV6-5,TGTGCCAGCAGTTACCTAACAGGAGCTAACTATGGCTACACCTTC,CASSYLTGANYGYTF
TRBD2,few,TRBJ2-7,TRBV11-2,TGTGCCAGCAGCCCGACTAGCGAATCCTACGAGCAGTACTTC,CASSPTSESYEQYF
TRBD2,.,TRBJ2-5,TRBV5-1,TGCGCCAGCAGCTTGGTCCCCGGGACTAGCGGGGCCTGTCCTAACCAAGAGACCCAGTACTTC,CASSLVPGTSGACPNQETQYF
.,.,TRBJ1-4,TRBV6-8,TGTGCCACCGAGACCCGAATACCTGAAAAACTGTTTTTT,CATETRIPEKLFF
.,once,TRBJ2-1,TRBV20-1,TGCAGTGCTAGAGGGGGACTCAAGGTATACAATGAGCAGTTCTTC,CSARGGLKVYNEQFF
TRBD2,few,TRBJ2-1,TRBV10-3,TGTGCCATCAGCCCCCCACACAGCGGGGGGAATTACAATGAGCAGTTCTTC,CAISPPHSGGNYNEQFF
TRBD2,.,TRBJ2-1,TRBV7-7,TGTGCTAGCAGCTTATCTCTAGCGGGAGAATACAATGAGCAGTTCTTC,CASSLSLAGEYNEQFF
.,.,TRBJ2-7,TRBV5-1,TGCGCCAGCCGGACGGAGTCCTACGGGCAGTACTTC,CASRTESYGQYF
TRBD1,.,TRBJ2-5,TRBV4-1,TGCGCCAGCAGTCATACAGGGGGCCATGAGCAGTACTTC,CASSHTGGHEQYF
.,.,TRBJ2-7,TRBV7-9,TGTGCCAGCAGCCACAAGGGCGCTTCCTACGAGCAGTACTTC,CASSHKGASYEQYF
TRBD1,few,TRBJ1-4,TRBV6-2/TRBV6-3,TGTGCCAGCAGGGCTCCAGGGGGAGGAGGTGAAAAACTGTTTTTT,CASRAPGGGGEKLFF
.,.,TRBJ1-2,TRBV13,TGTGCCAGCAGCTTGATTCAGGGTGGGTTAGGCTACACCTTC,CASSLIQGGLGYTF
.,.,TRBJ1-2,TRBV4-1,TGCGCCAGCAGCCAATCCCCTAAAACCTATGGCTACACCTTC,CASSQSPKTYGYTF
.,.,TRBJ2-3,TRBV30,TGTGCCTGGAGTGGCAAGGATACGCAGTATTTT,CAWSGKDTQYF
TRBD2,.,TRBJ2-3,TRBV5-1,TGCGCCAGCAGTTCAGCGGGAGGCCGGGGGGATACGCAGTATTTT,CASSSAGGRGDTQYF
.,.,TRBJ2-7,TRBV9,TGTGCCAGCAGCCATAGCCGGACAGACGACTACGAGCAGTACTTC,CASSHSRTDDYEQYF